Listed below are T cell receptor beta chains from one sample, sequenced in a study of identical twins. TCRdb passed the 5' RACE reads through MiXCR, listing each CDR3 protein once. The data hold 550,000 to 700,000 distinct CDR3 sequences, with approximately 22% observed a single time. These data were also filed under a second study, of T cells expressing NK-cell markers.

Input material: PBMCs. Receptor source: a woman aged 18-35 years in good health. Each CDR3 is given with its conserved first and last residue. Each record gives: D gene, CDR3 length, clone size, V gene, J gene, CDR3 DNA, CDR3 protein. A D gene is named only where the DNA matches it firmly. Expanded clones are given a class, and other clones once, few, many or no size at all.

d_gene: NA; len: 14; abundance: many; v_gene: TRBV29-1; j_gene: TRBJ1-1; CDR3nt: TGCAGCGTTGAAGATCCTCCTTTCAACACTGAAGCTTTCTTT; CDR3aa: CSVEDPPFNTEAFF
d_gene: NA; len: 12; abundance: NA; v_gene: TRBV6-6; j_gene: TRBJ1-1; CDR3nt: TGTGCCAGCAGTATTGCGGAATCTGAAGCTTTCTTT; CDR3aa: CASSIAESEAFF
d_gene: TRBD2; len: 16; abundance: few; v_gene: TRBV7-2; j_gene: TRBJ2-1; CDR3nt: TGTGCCGCCAGCTCCTTAGCGGGGGGGGCCTACAATGAGCAGTTCTTC; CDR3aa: CAASSLAGGAYNEQFF
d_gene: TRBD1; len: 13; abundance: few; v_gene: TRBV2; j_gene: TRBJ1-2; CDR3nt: TGTGCCAGCGGGACAGGGGGCTTCTATGGCTACACCTTC; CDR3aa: CASGTGGFYGYTF
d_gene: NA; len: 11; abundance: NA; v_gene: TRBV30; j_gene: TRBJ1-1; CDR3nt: TGTGCCTGGAGGGGGGGACCTGAAGCTTTCTTT; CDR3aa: CAWRGGPEAFF
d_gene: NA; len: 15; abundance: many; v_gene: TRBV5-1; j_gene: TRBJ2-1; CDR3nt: TGCGCCAGCAGCTTGAGCCCACGCAGGGACAATGAGCAGTTCTTC; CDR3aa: CASSLSPRRDNEQFF
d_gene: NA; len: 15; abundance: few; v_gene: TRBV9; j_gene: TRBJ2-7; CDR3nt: TGTGCCAGCAGCACATCGGGGTTGAAAACCTACGAGCAGTACTTC; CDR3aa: CASSTSGLKTYEQYF
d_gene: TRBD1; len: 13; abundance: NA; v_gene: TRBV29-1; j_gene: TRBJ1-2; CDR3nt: TGCAGCGCCCTGGACAGGGCTTACTATGGCTACACCTTC; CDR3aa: CSALDRAYYGYTF
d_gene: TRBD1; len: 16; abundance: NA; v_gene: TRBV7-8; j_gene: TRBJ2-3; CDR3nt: TGTGCCAGCAGCACCGGGACAGGGGGGTTATTAGATACGCAGTATTTT; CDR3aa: CASSTGTGGLLDTQYF
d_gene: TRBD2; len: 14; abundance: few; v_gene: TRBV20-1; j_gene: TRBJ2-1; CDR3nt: TGCAGTGCTAGCCCTAGCGGAAAAGGGAATGAGCAGTTCTTC; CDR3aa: CSASPSGKGNEQFF
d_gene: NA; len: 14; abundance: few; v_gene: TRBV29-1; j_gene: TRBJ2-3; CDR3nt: TGCAGCCTCTCCGGCAGAGCTAGCACAGATACGCAGTATTTT; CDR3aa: CSLSGRASTDTQYF
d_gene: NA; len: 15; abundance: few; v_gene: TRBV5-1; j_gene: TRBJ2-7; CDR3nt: TGCGCCAGCAGCTTCCTCAGCGCTGGGGGAAGCGAGCAGTACTTC; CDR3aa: CASSFLSAGGSEQYF
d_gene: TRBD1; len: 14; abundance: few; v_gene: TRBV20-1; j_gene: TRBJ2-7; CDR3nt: TGCAGTGCTGACCTCGGACAGGGGCTTCCGCGGCAGTACTTC; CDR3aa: CSADLGQGLPRQYF
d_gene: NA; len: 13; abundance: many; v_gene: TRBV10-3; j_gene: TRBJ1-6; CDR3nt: TGTGCCATCACCCCCACCGCGGGGTCACCCCTCCACTTT; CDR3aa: CAITPTAGSPLHF
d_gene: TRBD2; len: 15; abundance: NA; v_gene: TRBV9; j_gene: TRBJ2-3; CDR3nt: TGTGCCAGCAGCCCGAGCGGGGGGGGCCCAGATACGCAGTATTTT; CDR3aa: CASSPSGGGPDTQYF
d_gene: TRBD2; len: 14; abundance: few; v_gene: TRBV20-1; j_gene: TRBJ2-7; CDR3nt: TGCAGTGCTCCGTTGGGAAGCGGGGGATACGAGCAGTACTTC; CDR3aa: CSAPLGSGGYEQYF
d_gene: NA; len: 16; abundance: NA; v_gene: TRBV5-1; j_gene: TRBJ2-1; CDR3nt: TGCGCCAGCAGCTTGGTTTTGGGTACTAAACGCAATGAGCAGTTCTTC; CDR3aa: CASSLVLGTKRNEQFF
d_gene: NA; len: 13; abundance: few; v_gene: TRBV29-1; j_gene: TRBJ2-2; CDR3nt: TGCAGCGCCGAGGACGTCCTGGGGGGGGAGCTGTTTTTT; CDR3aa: CSAEDVLGGELFF
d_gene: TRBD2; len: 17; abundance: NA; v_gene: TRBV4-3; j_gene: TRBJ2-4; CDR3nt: TGCGCCAGCAGCCCCGGGACTAGCGGGAGCCTTAAAAACATTCAGTACTTC; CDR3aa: CASSPGTSGSLKNIQYF
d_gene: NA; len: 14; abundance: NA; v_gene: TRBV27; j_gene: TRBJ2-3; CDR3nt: TGTGCCAGCAGCCGCATGGACTCCACAGATACGCAGTATTTT; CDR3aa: CASSRMDSTDTQYF
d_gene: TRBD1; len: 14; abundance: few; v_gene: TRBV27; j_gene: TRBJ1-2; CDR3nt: TGTGCCAGCAGTCCAGGCGGGACAGGTTATGGCTACACCTTC; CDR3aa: CASSPGGTGYGYTF
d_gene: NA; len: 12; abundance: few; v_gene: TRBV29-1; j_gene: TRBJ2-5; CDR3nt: TGCTCGGCAGGGCCCTCGCAAGAGACCCAGTACTTC; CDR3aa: CSAGPSQETQYF
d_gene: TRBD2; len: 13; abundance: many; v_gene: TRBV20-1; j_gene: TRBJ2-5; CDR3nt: TGCAGTGCTAAACTAGCGAACCAAGAGACCCAGTACTTC; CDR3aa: CSAKLANQETQYF
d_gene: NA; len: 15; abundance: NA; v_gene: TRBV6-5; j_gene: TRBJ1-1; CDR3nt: TGTGCCAGCAGTTACTCGAGGCGGACAAACACTGAAGCTTTCTTT; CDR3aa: CASSYSRRTNTEAFF
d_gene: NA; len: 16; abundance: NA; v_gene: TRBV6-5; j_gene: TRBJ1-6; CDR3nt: TGTGCCAGCAGTTACTCGACGGGGGGCAAGAATTCACCCCTCCACTTT; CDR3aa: CASSYSTGGKNSPLHF
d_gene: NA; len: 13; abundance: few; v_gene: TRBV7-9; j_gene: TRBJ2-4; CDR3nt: TGTGCCAGCAGCCCCTGGGACTCAAACATTCAGTACTTC; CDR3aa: CASSPWDSNIQYF
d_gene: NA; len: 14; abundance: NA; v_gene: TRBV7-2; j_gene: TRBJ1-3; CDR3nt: TGTGCCAGCAGCCCTTCGGGCCCTGGAAACACCATATATTTT; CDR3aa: CASSPSGPGNTIYF
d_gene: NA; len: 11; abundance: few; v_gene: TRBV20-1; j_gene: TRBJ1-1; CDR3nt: TGCAGTGCTAGTAGGGGAAGGGAAGCTTTCTTT; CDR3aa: CSASRGREAFF
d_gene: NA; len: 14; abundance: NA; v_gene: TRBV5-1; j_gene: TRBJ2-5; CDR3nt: TGCGCCAGCAGCTTGGCGGCTAGCCAAGAGACCCAGTACTTC; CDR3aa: CASSLAASQETQYF
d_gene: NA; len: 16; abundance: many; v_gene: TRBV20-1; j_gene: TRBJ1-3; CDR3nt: TGCAGTGCTAGATCTGGGACACTGGTGGCTGGAAACACCATATATTTT; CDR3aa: CSARSGTLVAGNTIYF
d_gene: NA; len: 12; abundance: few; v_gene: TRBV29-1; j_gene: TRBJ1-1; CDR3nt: TGCAGCGCGCTGAGGGGCGGCGCTGAAGCTTTCTTT; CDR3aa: CSALRGGAEAFF
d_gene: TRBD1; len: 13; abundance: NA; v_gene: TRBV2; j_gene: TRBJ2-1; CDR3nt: TGTGCCAGCAGTGCCAGGGGGTACGATGAGCAGTTCTTC; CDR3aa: CASSARGYDEQFF
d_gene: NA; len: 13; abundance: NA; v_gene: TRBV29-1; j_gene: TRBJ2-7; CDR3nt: TGCAGCGTTGTCGGGACGTTGACCTACGAGCAGTACTTC; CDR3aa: CSVVGTLTYEQYF
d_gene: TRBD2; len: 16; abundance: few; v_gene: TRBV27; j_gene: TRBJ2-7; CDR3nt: TGTGCCAGCAGTCAAATAGCGGGACTACGGACCTACGAGCAGTACTTC; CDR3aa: CASSQIAGLRTYEQYF
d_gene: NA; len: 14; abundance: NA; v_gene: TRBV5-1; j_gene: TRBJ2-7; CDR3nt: TGCGCCAGCAGCTTAACGGGGTTCTCCTACGAGCAGTACTTC; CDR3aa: CASSLTGFSYEQYF
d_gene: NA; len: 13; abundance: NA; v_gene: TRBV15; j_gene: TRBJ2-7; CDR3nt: TGTGCCACCAGCAGGGAAACAGGGCGCGAGCAGTACTTC; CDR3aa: CATSRETGREQYF
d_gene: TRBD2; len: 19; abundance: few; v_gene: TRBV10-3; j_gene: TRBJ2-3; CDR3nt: TGTGCCACCCACCCCACTAGCGGGAGGCCCAGCGCCCACCTAGGTACGCAGTATTTT; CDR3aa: CATHPTSGRPSAHLGTQYF
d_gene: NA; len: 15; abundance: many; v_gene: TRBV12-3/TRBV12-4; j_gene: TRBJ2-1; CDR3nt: TGTGCCAGCGGGTTAAGACAGTCGGGCTACAATGAGCAGTTCTTC; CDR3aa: CASGLRQSGYNEQFF
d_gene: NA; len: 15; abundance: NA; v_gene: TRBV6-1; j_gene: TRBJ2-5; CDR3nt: TGTGCCAGCAGTCGTCCTTCGAGCGGTCAAGAGACCCAGTACTTC; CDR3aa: CASSRPSSGQETQYF
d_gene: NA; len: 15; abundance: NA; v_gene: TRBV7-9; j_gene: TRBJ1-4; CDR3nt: TGTGCCAGCAGCGCTGGGGGCCGTAATAATGAAAAACTGTTTTTT; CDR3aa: CASSAGGRNNEKLFF
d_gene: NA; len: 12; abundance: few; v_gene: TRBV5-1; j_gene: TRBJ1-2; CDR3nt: TGCGCCAGCAGCTGGGGGACTTATGGCTACACCTTC; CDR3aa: CASSWGTYGYTF
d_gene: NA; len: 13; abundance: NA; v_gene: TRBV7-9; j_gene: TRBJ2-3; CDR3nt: TGTGCCAGCAGCTTAGCGGGATTAGATACGCAGTATTTT; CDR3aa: CASSLAGLDTQYF
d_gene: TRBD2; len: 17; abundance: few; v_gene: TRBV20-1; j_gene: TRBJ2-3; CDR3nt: TGCAGTGCCCTAGGTGGCGGTAGCGGGAGGGCCTCAGATACGCAGTATTTT; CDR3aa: CSALGGGSGRASDTQYF